This entry features one TCR beta chain sequence. Its antigen is currently unknown. This specimen belongs to a study of T cell responses to AZD1222 COVID-19 vaccine. Whole-study findings and limits: Sampling that yielded the repertoires occurred only after the peak T cell response. Females outnumbered males among donors, who were mostly white British; clonal diversity was possibly underestimated. The study found vaccine-associated CD4 TCRs spanning spike, dominant at 160-218 and 743-854.

CDR1 and CDR2 (germline): SQVTM, ANQGSEA. The CDR3 is 11 residues long. The J segment lost 13 bases and the V segment lost 1 base, leaving 7 bases of the junction unmatched. Libraries were prepared by immunoSEQ multiplex PCR; TCRdb keeps only in-frame clonotypes and omits some of them. The table lists about 120,000 clones, 75% to 95% of them singletons. The rearrangement joins TRBV29-1 to TRBJ2-7, with 7 bases that match TRBD1. Material: peripheral blood, obtained on day 0 of AZD1222 vaccination. The source of this sequence is an adult in good health. CDR3 amino acids: CSVEVGQKSYF. The CDR3 DNA sequence: TGCAGCGTTGAAGTGGGACAGAAATCCTACTTC.